This T cell receptor (beta chain) was captured in a study of cytomegalovirus exposure and HLA in healthy donors. Study overall: Previous work identified roughly 120 million unique TCR beta sequences from around 200 million T cells. Study-wide results and limits: In a later analysis, across HLA loci, associated TCR counts were highest for DRB1, lowest for HLA-C. TCR beta sequences numbering over 15,000 were associated with HLA alleles at 0.05 false discovery rate in a later analysis. Among TCR beta chains, those listed as cytomegalovirus-associated numbered 164.

The primer mix had 60 Vbeta and 13 Jbeta primers. The data were produced by immunoSEQ multiplex PCR, yet TCRdb's version contains in-frame clones alone and is incomplete. Found here are approximately 200,000 clones, roughly 85% of them singletons; the top ten hold approximately 2.1%. Germline trimming cut 8 bases from V and 4 bases from J; bases unmatched to any gene: 5. This CDR3 is 14 amino acids long. CDR1 is MDHEN and CDR2 is SYDVKM in the germline V gene. As concerns this clone: What it recognizes is unknown.

The receptor's source is a woman aged 45-65 years in good health and CMV-seronegative. The genes are TRBV28 and TRBJ2-7; 13 nucleotides line up with TRBD2. Sequencing was carried out using PBMCs. The CDR3 DNA reads as TGTGCCAGCCAGGGGACTAGCGGGACATACGAGCAGTACTTC. Protein sequence: CASQGTSGTYEQYF.